Included here is one TCR beta chain sequence, with context. The antigen is undetermined. This may be a read error, as it is one base from a much larger clone. This sample was taken from a study of T cells in Graves' hyperthyroidism and ophthalmopathy. Findings of the study overall: Ophthalmopathy was distinguished from stable hyperthyroidism by 13 V-J signatures.

Amplified TCR beta CDR3 regions derived from RNA transcripts. The HTBI primer set was used in a first-round RT-PCR of the TCR CDR3. TCRdb reanalysed the multiplex PCR reads using MiXCR and keeps one entry per CDR3 protein. In the table there are 500,000 to 600,000 distinct CDR3 sequences, under 60% of which are singletons. The receptor comes from a woman younger than 35 with Graves' hyperthyroidism. Sequencing was done on a sample of peripheral blood or thyroid tissue (not recorded which).

CDR3 nucleotide sequence: TGTGCCAGCAGTCGAGGAGGGGGCGACAATCAGCCCCAGCATTTT. Amino acid sequence: CASSRGGGDNQPQHF. The chain links TRBV6-5 to TRBJ1-5; TRBD1 matches 7 bases. The V gene end was trimmed by 5 bases and the J gene end by 3 bases; junction bases not matched to a gene: 7. The V gene's germline CDR1 is MNHEY and CDR2 SVGAGI. The CDR3 extends over 15 amino acids.